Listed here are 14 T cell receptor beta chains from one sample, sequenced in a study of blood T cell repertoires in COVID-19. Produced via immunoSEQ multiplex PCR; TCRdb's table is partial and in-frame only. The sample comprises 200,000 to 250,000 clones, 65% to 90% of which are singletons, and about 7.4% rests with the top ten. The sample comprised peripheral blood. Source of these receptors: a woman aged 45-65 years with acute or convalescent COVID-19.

The CDR3 bases are TGTGCCAGCACCCCGCCAGTTGGGGGGGACAATGAGCAGTTCTTC. It codes for CASTPPVGGDNEQFF. The chain employs TRBV11-2 and TRBJ2-1; 7 positions match TRBD2. The V gene's germline CDR1 is SGHAT and CDR2 FQNNGV. Losses at the gene ends were 7 bases for V and 5 bases for J; bases not matched to a gene: 11. The CDR3 has 15 amino acids.

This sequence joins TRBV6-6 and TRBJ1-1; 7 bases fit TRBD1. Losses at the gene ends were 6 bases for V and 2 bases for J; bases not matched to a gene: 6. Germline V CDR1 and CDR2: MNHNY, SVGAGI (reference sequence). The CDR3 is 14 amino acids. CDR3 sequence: CASRPGQLNTEAFF. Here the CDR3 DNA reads TGTGCCAGCAGGCCGGGACAGCTCAACACTGAAGCTTTCTTT.

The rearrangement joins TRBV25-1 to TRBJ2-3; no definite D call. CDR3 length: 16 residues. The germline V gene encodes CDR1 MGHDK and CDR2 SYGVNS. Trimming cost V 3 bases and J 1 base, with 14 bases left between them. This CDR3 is CASSDLLGSGTDTQYF. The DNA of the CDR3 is TGTGCCAGCAGTGACCTTCTTGGCTCTGGCACAGATACGCAGTATTTT.

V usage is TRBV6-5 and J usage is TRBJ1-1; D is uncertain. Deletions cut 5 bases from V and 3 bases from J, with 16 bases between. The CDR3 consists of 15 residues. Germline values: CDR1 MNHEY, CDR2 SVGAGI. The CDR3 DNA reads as TGTGCCAGCAGTACCCGACCGGGGAGGGACACTGAAGCTTTCTTT. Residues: CASSTRPGRDTEAFF.

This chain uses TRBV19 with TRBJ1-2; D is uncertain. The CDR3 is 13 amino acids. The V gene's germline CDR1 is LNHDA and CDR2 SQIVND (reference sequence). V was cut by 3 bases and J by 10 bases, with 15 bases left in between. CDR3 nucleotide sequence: TGTGCCAGTAGTATCCTTCCGGACTTAACCTACACCTTC. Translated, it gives CASSILPDLTYTF. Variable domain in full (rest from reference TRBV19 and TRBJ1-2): DGGITQSPKYLFRKEGQNVTLSCEQNLNHDAMYWYRQDPGQGLRLIYYSQIVNDFQKGDIAEGYSVSREKKESFPLTVTSAQKNPTAFYLCASSILPDLTYTFGSGTRLTVV.

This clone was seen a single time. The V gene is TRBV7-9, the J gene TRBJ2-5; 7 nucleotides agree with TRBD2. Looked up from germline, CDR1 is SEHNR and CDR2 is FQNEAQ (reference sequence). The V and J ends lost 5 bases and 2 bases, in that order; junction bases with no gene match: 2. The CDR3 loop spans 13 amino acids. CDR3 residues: CASSLSGQETQYF. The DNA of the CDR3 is TGTGCCAGCAGCCTTAGCGGGCAAGAGACCCAGTACTTC.

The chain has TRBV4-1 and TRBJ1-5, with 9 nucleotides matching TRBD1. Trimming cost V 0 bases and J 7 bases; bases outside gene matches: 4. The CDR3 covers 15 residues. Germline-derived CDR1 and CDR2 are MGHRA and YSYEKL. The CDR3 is CASSQEGTGKQPQHF. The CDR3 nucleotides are TGCGCCAGCAGCCAAGAAGGGACAGGGAAACAGCCCCAGCATTTT.

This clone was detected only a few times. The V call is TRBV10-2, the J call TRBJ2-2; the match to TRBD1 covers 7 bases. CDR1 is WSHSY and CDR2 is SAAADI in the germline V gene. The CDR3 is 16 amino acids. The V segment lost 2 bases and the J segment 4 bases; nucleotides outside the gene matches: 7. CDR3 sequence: CASSEGFDRATGELFF. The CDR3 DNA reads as TGCGCCAGCAGTGAGGGATTCGACAGGGCCACCGGGGAGCTGTTTTTT.

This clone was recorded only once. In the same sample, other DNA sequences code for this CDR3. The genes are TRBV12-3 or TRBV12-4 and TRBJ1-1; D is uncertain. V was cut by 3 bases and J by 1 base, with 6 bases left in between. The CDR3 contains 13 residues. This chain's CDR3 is CASSFGRNTEAFF. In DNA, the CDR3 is TGTGCCAGCAGTTTTGGCAGGAACACTGAAGCTTTCTTT.

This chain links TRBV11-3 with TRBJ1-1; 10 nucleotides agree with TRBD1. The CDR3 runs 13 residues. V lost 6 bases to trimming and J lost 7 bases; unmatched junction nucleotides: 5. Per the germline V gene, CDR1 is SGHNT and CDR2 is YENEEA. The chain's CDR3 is CASSSGTGDEAFF. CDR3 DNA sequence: TGTGCCAGCAGTAGCGGGACAGGGGATGAAGCTTTCTTT.

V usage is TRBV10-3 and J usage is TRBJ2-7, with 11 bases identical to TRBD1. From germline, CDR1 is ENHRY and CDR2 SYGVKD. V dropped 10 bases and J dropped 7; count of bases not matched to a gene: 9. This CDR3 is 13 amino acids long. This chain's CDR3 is CATAPGTGGEQYF. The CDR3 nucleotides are TGTGCCACCGCCCCCGGGACAGGGGGTGAGCAGTACTTC.

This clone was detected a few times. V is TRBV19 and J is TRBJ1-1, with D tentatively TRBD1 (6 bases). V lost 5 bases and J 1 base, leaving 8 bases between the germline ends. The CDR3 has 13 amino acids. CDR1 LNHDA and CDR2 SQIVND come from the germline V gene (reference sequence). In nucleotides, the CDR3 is TGTGCCAGTAGTGCCAGGGGGAACACTGAAGCTTTCTTT. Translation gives CASSARGNTEAFF.

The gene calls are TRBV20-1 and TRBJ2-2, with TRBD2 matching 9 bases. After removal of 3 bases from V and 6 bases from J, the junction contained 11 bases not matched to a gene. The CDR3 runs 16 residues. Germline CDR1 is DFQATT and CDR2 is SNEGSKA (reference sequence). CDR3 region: CSASNPRGRASGELFF. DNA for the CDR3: TGCAGTGCTAGTAACCCCCGCGGGAGGGCCTCCGGGGAGCTGTTTTTT.

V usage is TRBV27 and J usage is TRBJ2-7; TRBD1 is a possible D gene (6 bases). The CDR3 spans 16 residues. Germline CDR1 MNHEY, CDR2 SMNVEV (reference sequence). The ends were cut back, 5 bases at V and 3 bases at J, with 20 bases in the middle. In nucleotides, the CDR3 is TGTGCCAGCAGTCAATCCTACAGGGCGGCTCACTACGAGCAGTACTTC. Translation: CASSQSYRAAHYEQYF.